Sequencing of this T cell receptor (beta chain) was carried out in a study of blood T cell repertoires in COVID-19. As for the study in general: Acute and convalescent COVID-19 samples came from the United States, Italy and Spain. Sample material is recorded as cDNA or gDNA derived from T cells, B-cell-depleted T cells, or PBMCs.

Deletions cut 0 bases from V and 5 bases from J, with 9 bases between. The germline V gene has CDR1 SGDLS and CDR2 YYNGEE. The CDR3 sequence is 14 residues long. Profiled with immunoSEQ multiplex PCR; TCRdb holds only in-frame clones, not every one. Found here are nearly 55,000 clones, about 86% of them singletons; the top ten hold 12%. The gene calls are TRBV9 and TRBJ1-5; the D gene is possibly TRBD1 (5 bases). Sequenced input: peripheral blood. This TCR derives from a man between 65 and 80 years old with active COVID-19. CDR3 coding DNA: TGTGCCAGCAGCGTAGGGGGGGATTATCAGCCCCAGCATTTT. Translated, it gives CASSVGGDYQPQHF.